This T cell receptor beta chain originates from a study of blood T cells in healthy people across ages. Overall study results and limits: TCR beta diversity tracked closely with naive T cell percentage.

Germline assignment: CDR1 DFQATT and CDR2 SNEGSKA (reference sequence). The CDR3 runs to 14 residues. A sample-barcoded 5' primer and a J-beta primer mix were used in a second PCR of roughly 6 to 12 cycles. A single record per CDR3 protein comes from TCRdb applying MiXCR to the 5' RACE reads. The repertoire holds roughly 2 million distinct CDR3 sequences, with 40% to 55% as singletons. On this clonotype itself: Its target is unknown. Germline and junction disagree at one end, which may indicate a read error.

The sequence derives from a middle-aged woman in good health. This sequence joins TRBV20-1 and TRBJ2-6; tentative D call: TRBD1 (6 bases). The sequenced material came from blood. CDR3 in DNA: TGCAGTGCTGCAGGGGTCTCTGGGACCAACGTCCTGACTTTC. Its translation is CSAAGVSGTNVLTF.